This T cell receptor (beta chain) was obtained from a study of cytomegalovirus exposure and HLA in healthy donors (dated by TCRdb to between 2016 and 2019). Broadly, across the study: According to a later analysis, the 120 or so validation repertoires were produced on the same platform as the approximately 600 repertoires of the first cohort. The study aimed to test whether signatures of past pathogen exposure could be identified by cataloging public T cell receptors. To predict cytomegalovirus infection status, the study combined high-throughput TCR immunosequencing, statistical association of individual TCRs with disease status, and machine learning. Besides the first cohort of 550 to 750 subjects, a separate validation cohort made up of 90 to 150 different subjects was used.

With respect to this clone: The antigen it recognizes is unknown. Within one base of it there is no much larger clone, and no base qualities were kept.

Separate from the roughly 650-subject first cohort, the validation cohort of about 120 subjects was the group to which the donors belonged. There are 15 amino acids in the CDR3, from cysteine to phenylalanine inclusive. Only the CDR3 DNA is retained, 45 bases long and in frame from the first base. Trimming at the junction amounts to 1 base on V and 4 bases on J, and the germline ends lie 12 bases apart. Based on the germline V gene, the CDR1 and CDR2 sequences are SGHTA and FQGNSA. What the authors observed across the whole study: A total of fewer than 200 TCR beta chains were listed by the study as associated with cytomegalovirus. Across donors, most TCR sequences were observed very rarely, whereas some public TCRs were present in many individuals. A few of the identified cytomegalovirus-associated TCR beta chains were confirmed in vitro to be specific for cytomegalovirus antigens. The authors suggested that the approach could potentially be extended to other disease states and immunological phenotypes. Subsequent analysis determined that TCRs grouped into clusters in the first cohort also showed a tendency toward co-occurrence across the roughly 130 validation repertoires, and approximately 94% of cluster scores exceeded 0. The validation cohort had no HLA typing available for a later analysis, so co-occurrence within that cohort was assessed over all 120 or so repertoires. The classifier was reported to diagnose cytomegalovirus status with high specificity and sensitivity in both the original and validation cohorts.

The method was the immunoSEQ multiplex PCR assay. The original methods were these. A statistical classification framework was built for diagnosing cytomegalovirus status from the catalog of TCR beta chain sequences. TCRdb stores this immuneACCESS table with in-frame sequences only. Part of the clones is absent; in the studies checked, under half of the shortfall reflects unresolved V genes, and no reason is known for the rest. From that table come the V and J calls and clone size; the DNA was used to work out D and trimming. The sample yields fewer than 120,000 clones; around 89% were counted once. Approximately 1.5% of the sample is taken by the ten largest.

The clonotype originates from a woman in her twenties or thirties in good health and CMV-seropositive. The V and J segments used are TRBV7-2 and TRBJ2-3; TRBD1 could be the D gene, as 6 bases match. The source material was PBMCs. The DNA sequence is TGTGCCAGCAGCTTAGTTCCAGGGGCGGCAGATACGCAGTATTTT. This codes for CASSLVPGAADTQYF.